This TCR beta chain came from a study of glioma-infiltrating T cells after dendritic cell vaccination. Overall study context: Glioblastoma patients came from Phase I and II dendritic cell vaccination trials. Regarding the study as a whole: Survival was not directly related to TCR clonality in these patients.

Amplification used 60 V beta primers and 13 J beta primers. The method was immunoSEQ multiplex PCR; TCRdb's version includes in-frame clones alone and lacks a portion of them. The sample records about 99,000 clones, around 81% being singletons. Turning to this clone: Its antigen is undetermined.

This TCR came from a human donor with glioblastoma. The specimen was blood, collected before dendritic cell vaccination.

The CDR3 protein is CASSDGTGYREQYF. The CDR3 DNA sequence: TGTGCCAGCAGCGACGGGACAGGGTACCGCGAGCAGTACTTC. The V gene is TRBV9, the J gene TRBJ2-7; 9 positions match TRBD1. The CDR3 totals 14 residues. Germline V gene lookup returns CDR1 SGDLS and CDR2 YYNGEE. Germline trimming cut 3 bases from V and 6 bases from J; bases unmatched to any gene: 7.